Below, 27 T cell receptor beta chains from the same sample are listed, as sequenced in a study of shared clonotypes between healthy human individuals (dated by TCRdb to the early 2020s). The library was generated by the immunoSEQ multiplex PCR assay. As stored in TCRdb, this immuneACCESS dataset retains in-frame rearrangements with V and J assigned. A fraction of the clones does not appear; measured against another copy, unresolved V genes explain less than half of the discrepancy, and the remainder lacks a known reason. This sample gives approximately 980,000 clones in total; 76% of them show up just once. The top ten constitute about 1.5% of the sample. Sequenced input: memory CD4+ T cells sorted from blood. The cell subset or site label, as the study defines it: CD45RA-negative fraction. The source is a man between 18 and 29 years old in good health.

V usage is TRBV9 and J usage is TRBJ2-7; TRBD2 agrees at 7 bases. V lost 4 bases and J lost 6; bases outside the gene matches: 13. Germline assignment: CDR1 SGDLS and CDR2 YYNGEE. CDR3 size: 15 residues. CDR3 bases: TGTGCCAGCAGCCCCCGGGGGGAGGGAGGAGGCGAGCAGTACTTC. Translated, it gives CASSPRGEGGGEQYF.

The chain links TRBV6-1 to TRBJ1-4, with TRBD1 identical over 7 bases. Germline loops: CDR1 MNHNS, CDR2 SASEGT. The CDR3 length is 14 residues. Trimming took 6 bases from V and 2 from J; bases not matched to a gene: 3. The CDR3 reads CASSPGQTNEKLFF. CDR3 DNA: TGTGCCAGCAGCCCGGGACAGACTAATGAAAAACTGTTTTTT.

The CDR3, as DNA: TGTGCTAGTGGTTTGGTACGTTACGGAAATGAAAAACTGTTTTTT. Translation: CASGLVRYGNEKLFF. The J gene is TRBJ1-4, the V gene TRBV12-5; D uncertain. V lost 0 bases and J 5 bases, leaving 10 bases between the germline ends. CDR1 is LGHNT, CDR2 FRNRAP, per germline. The CDR3 runs to 15 residues.

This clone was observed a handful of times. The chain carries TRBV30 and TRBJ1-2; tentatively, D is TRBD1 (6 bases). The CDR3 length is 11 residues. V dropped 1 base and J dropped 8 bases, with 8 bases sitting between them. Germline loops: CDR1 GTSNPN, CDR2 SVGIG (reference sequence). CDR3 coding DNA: TGTGCCTGGAGTGCAGGGGAGGGCTACACCTTC. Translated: CAWSAGEGYTF.

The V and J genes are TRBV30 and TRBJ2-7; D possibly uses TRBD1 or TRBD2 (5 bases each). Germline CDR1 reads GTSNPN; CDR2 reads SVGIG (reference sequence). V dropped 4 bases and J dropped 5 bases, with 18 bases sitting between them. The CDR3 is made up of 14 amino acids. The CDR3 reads CAWTGSGQGHEQYF. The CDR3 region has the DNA TGTGCCTGGACGGGGTCAGGGCAGGGCCACGAGCAGTACTTC.

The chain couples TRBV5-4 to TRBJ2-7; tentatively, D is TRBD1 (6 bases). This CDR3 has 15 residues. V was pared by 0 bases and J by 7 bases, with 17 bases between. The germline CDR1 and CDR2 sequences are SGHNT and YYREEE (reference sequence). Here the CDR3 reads CASSLGQGLFEEQYF. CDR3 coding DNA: TGTGCCAGCAGCTTGGGGCAGGGGCTATTTGAGGAGCAGTACTTC. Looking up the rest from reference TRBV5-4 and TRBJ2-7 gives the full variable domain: ETGVTQSPTHLIKTRGQQVTLRCSSQSGHNTVSWYQQALGQGPQFIFQYYREEENGRGNFPPRFSGLQFPNYSSELNVNALELDDSALYLCASSLGQGLFEEQYFGPGTRLTVT.

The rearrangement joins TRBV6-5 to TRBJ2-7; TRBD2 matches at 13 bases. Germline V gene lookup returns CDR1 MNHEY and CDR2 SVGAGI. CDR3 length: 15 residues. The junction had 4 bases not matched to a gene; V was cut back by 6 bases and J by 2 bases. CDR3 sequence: CASSPLAGGTYEQYF. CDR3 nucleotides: TGTGCCAGCAGCCCACTAGCGGGGGGGACCTACGAGCAGTACTTC.

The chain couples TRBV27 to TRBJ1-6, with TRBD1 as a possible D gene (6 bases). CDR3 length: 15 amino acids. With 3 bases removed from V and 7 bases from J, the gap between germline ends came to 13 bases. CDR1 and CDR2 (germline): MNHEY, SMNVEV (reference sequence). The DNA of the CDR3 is TGTGCCAGCAGTTTCTCGGGGGGCGCGAATTCACCCCTCCACTTT. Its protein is CASSFSGGANSPLHF.

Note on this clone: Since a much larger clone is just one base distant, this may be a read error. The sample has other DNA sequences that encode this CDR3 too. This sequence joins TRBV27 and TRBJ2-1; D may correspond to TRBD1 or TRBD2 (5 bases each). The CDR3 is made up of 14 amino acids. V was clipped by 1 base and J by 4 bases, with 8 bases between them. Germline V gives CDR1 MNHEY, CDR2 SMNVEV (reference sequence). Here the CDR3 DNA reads TGTGCCAGCAGTTTATATGGGGGATACAATGAGCAGTTCTTC. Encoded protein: CASSLYGGYNEQFF.

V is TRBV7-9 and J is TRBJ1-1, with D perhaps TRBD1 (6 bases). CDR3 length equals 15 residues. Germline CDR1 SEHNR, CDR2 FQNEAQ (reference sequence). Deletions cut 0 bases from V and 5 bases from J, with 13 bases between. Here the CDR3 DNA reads TGTGCCAGCAGCTTAGCGGGGGCAGTAAGGACTGAAGCTTTCTTT. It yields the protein CASSLAGAVRTEAFF. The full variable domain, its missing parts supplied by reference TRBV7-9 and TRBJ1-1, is DTGVSQNPRHKITKRGQNVTFRCDPISEHNRLYWYRQTLGQGPEFLTYFQNEAQLEKSRLLSDRFSAERPKGSFSTLEIQRTEQGDSAMYLCASSLAGAVRTEAFFGQGTRLTVV.

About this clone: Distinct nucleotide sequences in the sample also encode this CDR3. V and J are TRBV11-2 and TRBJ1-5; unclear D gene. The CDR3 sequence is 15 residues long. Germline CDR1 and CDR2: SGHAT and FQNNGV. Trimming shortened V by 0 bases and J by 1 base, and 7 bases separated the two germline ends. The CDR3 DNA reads TGTGCCAGCAGCTTAGATCCACGAAGCAATCAGCCCCAGCATTTT. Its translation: CASSLDPRSNQPQHF.

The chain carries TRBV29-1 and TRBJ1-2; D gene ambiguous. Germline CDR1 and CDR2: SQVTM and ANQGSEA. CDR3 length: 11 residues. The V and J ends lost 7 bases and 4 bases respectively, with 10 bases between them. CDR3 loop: CSAFGSYGYTF. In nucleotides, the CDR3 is TGCAGCGCCTTCGGTTCCTATGGCTACACCTTC. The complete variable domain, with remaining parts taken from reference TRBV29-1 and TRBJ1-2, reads SAVISQKPSRDICQRGTSLTIQCQVDSQVTMMFWYRQQPGQSLTLIATANQGSEATYESGFVIDKFPISRPNLTFSTLTVSNMSPEDSSIYLCSAFGSYGYTFGSGTRLTVV.

CDR3 region: CASRSNNQPQHF. CDR3 nucleotide sequence: TGTGCCAGTAGATCGAATAATCAGCCCCAGCATTTT. The V call is TRBV19, the J call TRBJ1-5; D unclear. This CDR3 region has 12 residues. The V end was cut by 6 bases, the J end by 4 bases, with 7 bases between. CDR1 and CDR2 (germline): LNHDA, SQIVND (reference sequence).

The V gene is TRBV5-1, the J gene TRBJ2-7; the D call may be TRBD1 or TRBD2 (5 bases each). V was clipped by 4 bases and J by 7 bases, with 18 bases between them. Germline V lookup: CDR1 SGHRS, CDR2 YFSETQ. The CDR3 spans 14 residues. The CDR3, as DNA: TGCGCCAGCAGCCCTGGGACGGACCCTGAGGAGCAGTACTTC. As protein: CASSPGTDPEEQYF.

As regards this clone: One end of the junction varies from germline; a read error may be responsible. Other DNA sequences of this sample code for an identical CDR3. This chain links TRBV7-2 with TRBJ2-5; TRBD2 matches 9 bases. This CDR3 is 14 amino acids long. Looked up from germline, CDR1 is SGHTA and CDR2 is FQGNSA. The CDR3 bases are TGTGCCAGCAGCCTAGCGGGGACTAAAGAGACCCAGTACTTC. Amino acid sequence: CASSLAGTKETQYF.

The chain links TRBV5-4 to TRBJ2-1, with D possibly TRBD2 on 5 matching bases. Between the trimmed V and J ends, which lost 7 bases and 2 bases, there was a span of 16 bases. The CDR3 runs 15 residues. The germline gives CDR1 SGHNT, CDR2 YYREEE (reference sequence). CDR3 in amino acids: CASSVDGLPYNEQFF. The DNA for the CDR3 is TGTGCCAGCTCGGTCGACGGACTCCCCTACAATGAGCAGTTCTTC.

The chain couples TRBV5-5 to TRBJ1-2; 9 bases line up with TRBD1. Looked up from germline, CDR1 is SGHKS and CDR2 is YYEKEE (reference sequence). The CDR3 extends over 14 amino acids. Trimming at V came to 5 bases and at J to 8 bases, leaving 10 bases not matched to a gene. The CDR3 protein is CASRFGQGQGGYTF. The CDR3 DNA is TGTGCCAGCAGATTTGGGCAGGGACAGGGAGGCTACACCTTC.

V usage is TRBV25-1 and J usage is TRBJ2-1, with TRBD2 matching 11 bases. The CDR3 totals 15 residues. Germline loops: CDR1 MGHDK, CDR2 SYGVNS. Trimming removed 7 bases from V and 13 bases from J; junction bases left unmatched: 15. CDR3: CASTAPGTSGANQFF. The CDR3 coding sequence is TGTGCCAGCACCGCCCCTGGGACTAGCGGAGCCAACCAGTTCTTC. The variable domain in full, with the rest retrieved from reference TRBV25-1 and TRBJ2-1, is EADIYQTPRYLVIGTGKKITLECSQTMGHDKMYWYQQDPGMELHLIHYSYGVNSTEKGDLSSESTVSRIRTEHFPLTLESARPSHTSQYLCASTAPGTSGANQFFGPGTRLTVL.

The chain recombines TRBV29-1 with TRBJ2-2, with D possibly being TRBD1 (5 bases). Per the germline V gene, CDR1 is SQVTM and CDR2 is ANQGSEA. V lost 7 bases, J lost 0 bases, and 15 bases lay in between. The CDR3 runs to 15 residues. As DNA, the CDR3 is TGCAGCGCCTTATCAGGGAAAGCGAACACCGGGGAGCTGTTTTTT. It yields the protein CSALSGKANTGELFF.

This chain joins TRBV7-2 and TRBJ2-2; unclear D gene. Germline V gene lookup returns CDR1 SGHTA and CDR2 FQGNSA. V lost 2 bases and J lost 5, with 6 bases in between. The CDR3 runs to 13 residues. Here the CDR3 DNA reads TGTGCCAGCAGCTTACTGTGGACCGGGGAGCTGTTTTTT. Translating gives CASSLLWTGELFF.

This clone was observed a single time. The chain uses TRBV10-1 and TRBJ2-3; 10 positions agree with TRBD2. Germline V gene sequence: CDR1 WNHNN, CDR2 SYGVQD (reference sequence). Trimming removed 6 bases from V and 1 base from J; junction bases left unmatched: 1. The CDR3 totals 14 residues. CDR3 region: CASSTSGGTDTQYF. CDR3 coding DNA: TGCGCCAGCAGCACTAGCGGGGGCACAGATACGCAGTATTTT.

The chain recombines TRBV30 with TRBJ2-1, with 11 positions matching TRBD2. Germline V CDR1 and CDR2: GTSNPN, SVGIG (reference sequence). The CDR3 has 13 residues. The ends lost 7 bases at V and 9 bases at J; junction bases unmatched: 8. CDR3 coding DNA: TGTGCCTTGGTAGCGGGGGGGCTGGGTGAGCAGTTCTTC. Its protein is CALVAGGLGEQFF.

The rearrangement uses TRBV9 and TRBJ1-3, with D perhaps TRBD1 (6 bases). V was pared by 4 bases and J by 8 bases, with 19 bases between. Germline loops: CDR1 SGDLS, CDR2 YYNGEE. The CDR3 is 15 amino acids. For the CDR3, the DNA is TGTGCCAGCAGCCCAGGGACGGGATACAGGGACACCATATATTTT. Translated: CASSPGTGYRDTIYF.

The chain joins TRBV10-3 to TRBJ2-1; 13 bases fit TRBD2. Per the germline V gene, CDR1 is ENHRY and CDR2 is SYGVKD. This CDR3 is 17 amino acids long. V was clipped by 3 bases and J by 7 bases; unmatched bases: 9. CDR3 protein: CAISEEGRTSGGNEQFF. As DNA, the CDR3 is TGTGCCATCAGTGAAGAGGGGCGGACTAGCGGGGGAAATGAGCAGTTCTTC.

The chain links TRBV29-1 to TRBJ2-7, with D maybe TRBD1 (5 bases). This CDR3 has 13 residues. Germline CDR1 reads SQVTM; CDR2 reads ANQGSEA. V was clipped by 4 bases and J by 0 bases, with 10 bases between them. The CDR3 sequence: CSVGQGYSYEQYF. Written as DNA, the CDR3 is TGCAGCGTTGGGCAGGGCTACTCCTACGAGCAGTACTTC.

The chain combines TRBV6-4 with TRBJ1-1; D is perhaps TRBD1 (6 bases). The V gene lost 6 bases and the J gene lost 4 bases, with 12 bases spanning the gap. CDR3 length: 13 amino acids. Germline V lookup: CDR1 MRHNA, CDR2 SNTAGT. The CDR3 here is CASSLEGGTEAFF. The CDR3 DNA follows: TGTGCCAGCAGCCTCGAGGGGGGCACTGAAGCTTTCTTT.

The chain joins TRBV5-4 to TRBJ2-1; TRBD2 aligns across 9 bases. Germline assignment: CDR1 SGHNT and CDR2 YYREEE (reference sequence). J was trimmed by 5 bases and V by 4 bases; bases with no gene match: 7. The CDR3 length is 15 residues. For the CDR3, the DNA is TGTGCCAGCAGCCCTGCGGGGGGGCGGGACAATGAGCAGTTCTTC. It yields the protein CASSPAGGRDNEQFF.